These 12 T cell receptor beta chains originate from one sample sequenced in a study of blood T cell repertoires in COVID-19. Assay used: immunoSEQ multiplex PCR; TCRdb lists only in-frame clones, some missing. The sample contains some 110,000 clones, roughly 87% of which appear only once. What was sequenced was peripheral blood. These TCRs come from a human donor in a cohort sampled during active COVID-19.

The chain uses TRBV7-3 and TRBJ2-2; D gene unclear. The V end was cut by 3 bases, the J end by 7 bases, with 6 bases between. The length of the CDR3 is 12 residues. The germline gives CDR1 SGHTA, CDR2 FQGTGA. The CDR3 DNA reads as TGTGCCAGCAGCTTTAGAGGCGGGGAGCTGTTTTTT. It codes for CASSFRGGELFF.

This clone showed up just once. CDR3 in DNA: TGTGCCAGCAGCACAGGGGCAGAACAGCCCCAGCATTTT. Translating it yields CASSTGAEQPQHF. The chain couples TRBV3-1 (or the pseudogene TRBV3-2) to TRBJ1-5, with TRBD1 matching 7 bases. The CDR3 is 13 amino acids. Germline CDR1 and CDR2: LGHDT and YNNKEL (reference sequence). J was trimmed by 7 bases and V by 5 bases; bases with no gene match: 5.

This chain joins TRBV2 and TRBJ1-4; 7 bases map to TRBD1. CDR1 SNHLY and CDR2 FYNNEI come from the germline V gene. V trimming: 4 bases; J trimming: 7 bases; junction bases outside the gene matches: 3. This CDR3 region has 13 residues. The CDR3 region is CASSGQGREKLFF. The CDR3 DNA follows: TGTGCCAGCAGTGGACAGGGTCGTGAAAAACTGTTTTTT.

The DNA for the CDR3 is TGTGCCAGCAGTGAAGCGGCCAGGGACTATGGCTACACCTTC. Translation gives CASSEAARDYGYTF. The chain joins TRBV2 to TRBJ1-2, with D tentatively TRBD1 (5 bases). V lost 0 bases and J 3 bases, leaving 8 bases between the germline ends. From germline, CDR1 is SNHLY and CDR2 FYNNEI. The CDR3 length is 14 residues. The complete variable domain, with remaining parts taken from reference TRBV2 and TRBJ1-2, reads EPEVTQTPSHQVTQMGQEVILRCVPISNHLYFYWYRQILGQKVEFLVSFYNNEISEKSEIFDDQFSVERPDGSNFTLKIRSTKLEDSAMYFCASSEAARDYGYTFGSGTRLTVV.

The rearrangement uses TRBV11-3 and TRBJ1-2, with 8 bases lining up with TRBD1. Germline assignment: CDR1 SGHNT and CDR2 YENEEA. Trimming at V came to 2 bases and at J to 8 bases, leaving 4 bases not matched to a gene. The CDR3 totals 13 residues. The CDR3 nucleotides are TGTGCCAGCAGCTTACAGGGGGCTCGGGGCTACACCTTC. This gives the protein CASSLQGARGYTF. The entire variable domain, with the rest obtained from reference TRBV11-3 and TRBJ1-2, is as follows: EAGVVQSPRYKIIEKKQPVAFWCNPISGHNTLYWYLQNLGQGPELLIRYENEEAVDDSQLPKDRFSAERLKGVDSTLKIQPAELGDSAVYLCASSLQGARGYTFGSGTRLTVV.

As DNA, the CDR3 is TGTGCCAGCAGTGGAGCCAGAAGAAACACTGAAGCTTTCTTT. Amino acids: CASSGARRNTEAFF. V is TRBV2 and J is TRBJ1-1, with D unclear. Deletions cut 4 bases from V and 2 bases from J, with 11 bases between. Looked up from germline, CDR1 is SNHLY and CDR2 is FYNNEI. The CDR3 covers 14 residues. The whole variable domain, remainder taken from reference TRBV2 and TRBJ1-1, is EPEVTQTPSHQVTQMGQEVILRCVPISNHLYFYWYRQILGQKVEFLVSFYNNEISEKSEIFDDQFSVERPDGSNFTLKIRSTKLEDSAMYFCASSGARRNTEAFFGQGTRLTVV.

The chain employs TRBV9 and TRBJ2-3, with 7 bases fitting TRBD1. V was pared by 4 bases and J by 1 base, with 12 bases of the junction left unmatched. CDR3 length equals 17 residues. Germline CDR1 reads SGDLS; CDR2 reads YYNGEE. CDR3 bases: TGTGCCAGCAGCTTCCCCAGGGGGACCTCCGGCACAGATACGCAGTATTTT. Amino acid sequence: CASSFPRGTSGTDTQYF.

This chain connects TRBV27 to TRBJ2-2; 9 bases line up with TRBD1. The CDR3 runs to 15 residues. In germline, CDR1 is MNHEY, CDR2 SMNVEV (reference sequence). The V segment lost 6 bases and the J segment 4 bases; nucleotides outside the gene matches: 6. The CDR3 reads CASRSTGGLTGELFF. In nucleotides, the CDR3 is TGTGCCAGCAGGTCGACAGGGGGGCTCACCGGGGAGCTGTTTTTT.

CDR3 coding DNA: TGTGCCAGCACGGACAGGGCAACCAGCGCTAATGAAAAACTGTTTTTT. Translated, it gives CASTDRATSANEKLFF. The chain combines TRBV25-1 with TRBJ1-4, with 8 positions matching TRBD1. CDR1 and CDR2 from the germline V gene are MGHDK and SYGVNS. Germline trimming cut 7 bases from V and 3 bases from J; bases unmatched to any gene: 10. The CDR3 totals 16 residues.

Written as DNA, the CDR3 is TGTGCCAGCAGCAGCGAGGACAGTACAATCTCGCCCCAGCATTTT. Protein: CASSSEDSTISPQHF. The chain recombines TRBV21-1 with TRBJ1-5; the table's D call TRBD1 went unverified against the DNA. TRBV21-1 is a pseudogene locus. CDR3 length: 15 residues.

CDR3 bases: TGTGCTAGTGGTTTGGGACAGGGGGCAACTGGGGCCAACGTCCTGACTTTC. Translated, it gives CASGLGQGATGANVLTF. V is TRBV12-5 and J is TRBJ2-6, with 10 bases fitting TRBD1. The CDR3 covers 17 residues. V dropped 1 base and J dropped 2; count of bases not matched to a gene: 2. Per the germline V gene, CDR1 is LGHNT and CDR2 is FRNRAP. The whole variable domain, remainder taken from reference TRBV12-5 and TRBJ2-6, is DARVTQTPRHKVTEMGQEVTMRCQPILGHNTVFWYRQTMMQGLELLAYFRNRAPLDDSGMPKDRFSAEMPDATLATLKIQPSEPRDSAVYFCASGLGQGATGANVLTFGAGSRLTVL.

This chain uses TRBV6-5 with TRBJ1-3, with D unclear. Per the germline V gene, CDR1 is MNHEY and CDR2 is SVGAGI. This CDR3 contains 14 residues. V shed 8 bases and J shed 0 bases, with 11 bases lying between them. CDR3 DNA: TGTGCCAGCTCTCTCACCAGCTCTGGAAACACCATATATTTT. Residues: CASSLTSSGNTIYF.